This TCR beta chain was documented in a study of cytomegalovirus exposure and HLA in healthy donors. Worth noting for this clone: Its specificity is not known.

The CDR3 is made up of 13 amino acids. Looked up from germline, CDR1 is SGHNT and CDR2 is YYREEE (reference sequence). V lost 9 bases and J lost 6, with 19 bases in between. Notes on the study in general: According to an earlier analysis, most TCR beta V segments yielded productive rearrangements about 90% or about 30% of the time. The authors listed some 150 TCR beta chains as cytomegalovirus-associated. Only CMV serostatus was available as immune exposure information. In vitro, a few CMV-associated chains proved specific for CMV antigens.

It was with 60 Vbeta and 13 Jbeta primers that the PCR ran. Only in-frame clones appear in the TCRdb table, and some are missing; sequencing was by immunoSEQ multiplex PCR. The data hold about 150,000 clones, with over 75% observed a single time. The rearrangement joins TRBV5-4 to TRBJ2-7; D possibly corresponds to TRBD2 (6 bases). The sequenced sample consisted of PBMCs. The clonotype originates from a man younger than 45 in good health and CMV-seropositive. The CDR3 DNA is TGTGCCACCCTTCGACTAGGGGAATTCGAGCAGTACTTC. Protein: CATLRLGEFEQYF.